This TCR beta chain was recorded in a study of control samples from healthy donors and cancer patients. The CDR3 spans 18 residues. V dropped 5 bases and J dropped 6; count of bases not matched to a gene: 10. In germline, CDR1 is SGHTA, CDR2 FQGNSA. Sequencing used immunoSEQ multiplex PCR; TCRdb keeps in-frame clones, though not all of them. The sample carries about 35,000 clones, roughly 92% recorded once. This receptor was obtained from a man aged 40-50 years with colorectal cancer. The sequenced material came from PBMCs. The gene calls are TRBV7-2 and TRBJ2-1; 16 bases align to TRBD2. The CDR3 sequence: CASSTGGLAGGLGNEQFF. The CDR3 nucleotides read TGTGCCAGCAGCACCGGGGGACTAGCGGGGGGGCTGGGCAATGAGCAGTTCTTC.